Listed here are 5 T cell receptor beta chains from one sample, sequenced in a study of blood T cell repertoires in COVID-19. Measured with immunoSEQ multiplex PCR; TCRdb has only the in-frame clones, and not every one. This sample has 82,000 or so clones, with around nine tenths found just once. The sequencing sample was made of PBMCs or T cells enriched from blood (not recorded which). The source of these receptors is a woman aged 45-65 years with acute COVID-19.

The CDR3 DNA is TGTGCCAGCAGCCTCGGCGGGACAGGGGCTGGAAACACCATATATTTT. It yields the protein CASSLGGTGAGNTIYF. This sequence joins TRBV11-3 and TRBJ1-3; 10 nucleotides align to TRBD1. V lost 5 bases, J lost 2 bases, and 6 bases stayed unmatched. CDR1 is SGHNT and CDR2 is YENEEA in the germline V gene. The CDR3 runs 16 residues.

As DNA, the CDR3 is TGCGCCAGCAGTCCCCTAGCGGGAGGGCGCGACGAGCAGTACTTC. It translates to CASSPLAGGRDEQYF. This chain joins TRBV10-1 and TRBJ2-7; 12 bases are a match to TRBD2. V trimming: 5 bases; J trimming: 5 bases; junction bases outside the gene matches: 7. Per the germline V gene, CDR1 is WNHNN and CDR2 is SYGVQD (reference sequence). This CDR3 contains 15 residues.

The gene calls are TRBV5-5 and TRBJ2-5; D gene unclear. V was cut by 6 bases and J by 1 base, with 10 bases left in between. The germline CDR1 and CDR2 sequences are SGHKS and YYEKEE (reference sequence). The CDR3 is 13 amino acids. CDR3 loop: CASTPDTQETQYF. In nucleotides, the CDR3 is TGTGCCAGCACCCCCGACACCCAAGAGACCCAGTACTTC.

This chain links TRBV25-1 with TRBJ2-5; 7 positions agree with TRBD1. The V gene end was trimmed by 4 bases and the J gene end by 2 bases; junction bases not matched to a gene: 4. The CDR3 runs 14 residues. From germline, CDR1 is MGHDK and CDR2 SYGVNS. CDR3 sequence (DNA): TGTGCCAGCAGTGGCGCAGGGGGTCAAGAGACCCAGTACTTC. Protein sequence: CASSGAGGQETQYF. Filled out from reference TRBV25-1 and TRBJ2-5, the complete variable domain reads EADIYQTPRYLVIGTGKKITLECSQTMGHDKMYWYQQDPGMELHLIHYSYGVNSTEKGDLSSESTVSRIRTEHFPLTLESARPSHTSQYLCASSGAGGQETQYFGPGTRLLVL.

The chain combines TRBV5-4 with TRBJ2-5; TRBD1 aligns across 10 bases. CDR3 length: 15 residues. Germline CDR1 and CDR2: SGHNT and YYREEE (reference sequence). V was clipped by 4 bases and J by 4 bases; unmatched bases: 7. CDR3 sequence reads: CASSVPTGGGETQYF. As DNA, the CDR3 is TGTGCCAGCAGCGTACCGACAGGGGGCGGAGAGACCCAGTACTTC.